These 2 T cell receptor beta chains were sequenced from one sample in a study of T cells after yellow fever vaccination. TCRdb re-called the 5' RACE reads through MiXCR, storing one row per CDR3 protein. Of over 300,000 distinct CDR3 sequences in the sample, roughly 6.8% were seen once. Sequences were derived from PBMCs, sampled approximately 40 days after the first yellow fever vaccination. The source of these receptors is a man aged 18 to 29 who received the YFV17D yellow fever vaccine.

This clonotype was detected only a few times. The gene calls are TRBV6-5 and TRBJ1-2; unclear D gene. CDR3 size: 12 residues. CDR1 and CDR2 from the germline V gene are MNHEY and SVGAGI. The V end lost 8 bases, the J end lost 4 bases, and 11 bases lay between the germline ends. DNA for the CDR3: TGTGCCAGCGGACGGCTTGGCTATGGCTACACCTTC. Translating gives CASGRLGYGYTF.

J is TRBJ2-3 and V is TRBV30, with 8 bases aligning to TRBD1. There are 13 residues in the CDR3. From germline, CDR1 is GTSNPN and CDR2 SVGIG (reference sequence). V was clipped by 3 bases and J by 1 base; unmatched bases: 0. The DNA of the CDR3 is TGTGCCTGGAGGACAGGGGGCACAGATACGCAGTATTTT. Protein sequence: CAWRTGGTDTQYF. Combining the CDR3 with reference TRBV30 and TRBJ2-3 gives the whole variable domain SQTIHQWPATLVQPVGSPLSLECTVEGTSNPNLYWYRQAAGRGLQLLFYSVGIGQISSEVPQNLSASRPQDRQFILSSKKLLLSDSGFYLCAWRTGGTDTQYFGPGTRLTVL.